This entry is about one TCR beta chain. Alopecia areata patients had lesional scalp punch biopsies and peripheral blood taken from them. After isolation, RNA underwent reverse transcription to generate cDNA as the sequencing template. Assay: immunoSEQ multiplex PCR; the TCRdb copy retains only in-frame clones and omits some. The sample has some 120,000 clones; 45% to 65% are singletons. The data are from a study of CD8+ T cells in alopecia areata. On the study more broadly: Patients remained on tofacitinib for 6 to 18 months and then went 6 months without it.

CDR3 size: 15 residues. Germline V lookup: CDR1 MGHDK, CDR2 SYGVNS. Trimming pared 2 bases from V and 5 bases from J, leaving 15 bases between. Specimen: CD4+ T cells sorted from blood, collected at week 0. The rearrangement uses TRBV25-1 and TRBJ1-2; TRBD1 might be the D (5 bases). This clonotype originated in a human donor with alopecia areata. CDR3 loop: CASSELVGGDYGYTF. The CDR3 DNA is TGTGCCAGCAGTGAACTCGTCGGGGGGGATTATGGCTACACCTTC.